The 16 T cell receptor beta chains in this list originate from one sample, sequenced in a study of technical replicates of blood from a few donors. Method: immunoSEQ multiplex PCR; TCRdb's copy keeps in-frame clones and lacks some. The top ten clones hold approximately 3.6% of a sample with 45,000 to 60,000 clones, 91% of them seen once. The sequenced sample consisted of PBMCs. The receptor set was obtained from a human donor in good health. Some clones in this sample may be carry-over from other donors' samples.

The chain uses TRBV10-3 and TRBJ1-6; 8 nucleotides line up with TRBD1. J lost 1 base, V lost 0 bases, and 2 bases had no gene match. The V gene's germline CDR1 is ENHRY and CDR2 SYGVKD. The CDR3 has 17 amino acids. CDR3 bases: TGTGCCATCAGTGAGTCGGGACAGGCGTCCTATAATTCACCCCTCCACTTT. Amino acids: CAISESGQASYNSPLHF.

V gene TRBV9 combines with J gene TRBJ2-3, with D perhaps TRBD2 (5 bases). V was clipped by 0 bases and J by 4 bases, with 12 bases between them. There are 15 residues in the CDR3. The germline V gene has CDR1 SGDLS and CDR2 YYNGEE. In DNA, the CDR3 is TGTGCCAGCAGCGTAGCAACGGGAAGCGCAGATACGCAGTATTTT. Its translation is CASSVATGSADTQYF.

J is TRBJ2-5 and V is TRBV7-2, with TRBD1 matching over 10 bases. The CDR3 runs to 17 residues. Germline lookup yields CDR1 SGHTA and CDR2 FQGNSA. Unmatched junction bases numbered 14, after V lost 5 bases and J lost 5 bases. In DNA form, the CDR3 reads TGTGCCAGCAGCCCTAGGGACAGGGGCCTGTTCCGGGAGACCCAGTACTTC. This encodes CASSPRDRGLFRETQYF.

In DNA, the CDR3 is TGTGCCAGCAGCCCCGACAGGGGGCGCGAACAGCCCCAGCATTTT. Translated: CASSPDRGREQPQHF. The chain employs TRBV2 and TRBJ1-5, with 10 bases identical to TRBD1. CDR3 length equals 15 residues. Germline CDR1 and CDR2: SNHLY and FYNNEI. V was clipped by 6 bases and J by 7 bases; unmatched bases: 9.

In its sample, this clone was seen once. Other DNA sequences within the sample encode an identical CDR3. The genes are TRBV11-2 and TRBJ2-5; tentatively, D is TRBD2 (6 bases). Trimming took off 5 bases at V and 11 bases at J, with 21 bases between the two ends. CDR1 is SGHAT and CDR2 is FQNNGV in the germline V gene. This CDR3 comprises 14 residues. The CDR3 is CASSTPGTARTQYF. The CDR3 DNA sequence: TGTGCCAGCAGCACCCCAGGGACTGCTCGTACTCAGTACTTC.

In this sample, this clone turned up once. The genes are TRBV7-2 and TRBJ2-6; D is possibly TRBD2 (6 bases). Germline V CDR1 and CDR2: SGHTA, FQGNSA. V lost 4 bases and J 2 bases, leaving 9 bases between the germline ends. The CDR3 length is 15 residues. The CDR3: CASSWGGTGANVLTF. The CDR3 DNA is TGTGCCAGCAGCTGGGGCGGGACTGGGGCCAACGTCCTGACTTTC.

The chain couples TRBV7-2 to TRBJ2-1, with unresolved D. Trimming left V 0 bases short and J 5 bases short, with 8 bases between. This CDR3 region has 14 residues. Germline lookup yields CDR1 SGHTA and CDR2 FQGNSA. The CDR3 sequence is CASSLARNNNEQFF. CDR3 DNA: TGTGCCAGCAGCTTAGCCAGGAACAACAATGAGCAGTTCTTC.

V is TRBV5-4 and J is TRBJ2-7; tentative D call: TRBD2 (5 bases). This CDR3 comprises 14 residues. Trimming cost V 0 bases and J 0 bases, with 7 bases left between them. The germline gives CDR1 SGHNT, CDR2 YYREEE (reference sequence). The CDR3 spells CASSLAGNSYEQYF. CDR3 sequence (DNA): TGTGCCAGCAGCTTGGCCGGGAACTCCTACGAGCAGTACTTC.

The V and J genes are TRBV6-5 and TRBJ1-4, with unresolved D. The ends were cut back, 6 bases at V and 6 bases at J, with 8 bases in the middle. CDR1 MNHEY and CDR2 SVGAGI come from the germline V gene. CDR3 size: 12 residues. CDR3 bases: TGTGCCAGCAGGCGCGGGGATGAAAAACTGTTTTTT. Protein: CASRRGDEKLFF.

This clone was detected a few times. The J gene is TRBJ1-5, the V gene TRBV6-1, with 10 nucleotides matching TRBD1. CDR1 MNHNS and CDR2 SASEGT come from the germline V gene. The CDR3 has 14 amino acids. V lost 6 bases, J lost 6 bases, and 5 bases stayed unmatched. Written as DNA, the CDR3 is TGTGCCAGCAGAGACAGGGGGCCAGGTCAGCCCCAGCATTTT. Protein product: CASRDRGPGQPQHF.

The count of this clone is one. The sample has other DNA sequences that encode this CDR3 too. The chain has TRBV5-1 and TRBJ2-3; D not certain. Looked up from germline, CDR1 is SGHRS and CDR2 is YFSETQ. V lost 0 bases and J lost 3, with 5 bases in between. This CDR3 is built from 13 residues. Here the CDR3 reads CASSLAGTDTQYF. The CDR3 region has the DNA TGCGCCAGCAGCTTGGCAGGAACAGATACGCAGTATTTT.

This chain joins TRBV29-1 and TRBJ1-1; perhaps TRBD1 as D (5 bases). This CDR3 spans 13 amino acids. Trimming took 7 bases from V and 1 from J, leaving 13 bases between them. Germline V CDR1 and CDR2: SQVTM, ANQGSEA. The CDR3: CSATQQGNTEAFF. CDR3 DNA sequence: TGCAGCGCCACTCAGCAGGGGAACACTGAAGCTTTCTTT.

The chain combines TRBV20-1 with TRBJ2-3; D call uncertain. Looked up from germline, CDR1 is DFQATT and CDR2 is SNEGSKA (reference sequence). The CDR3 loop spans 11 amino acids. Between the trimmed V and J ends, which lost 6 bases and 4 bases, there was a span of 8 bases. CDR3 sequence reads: CSAEVADTQYF. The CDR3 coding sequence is TGCAGTGCCGAGGTGGCAGATACGCAGTATTTT.

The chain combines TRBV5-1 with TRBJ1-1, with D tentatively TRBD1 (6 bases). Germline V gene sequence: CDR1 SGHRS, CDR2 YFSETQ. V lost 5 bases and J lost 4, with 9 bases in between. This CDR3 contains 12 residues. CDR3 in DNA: TGCGCCAGCAGTCAAGGGGGCACTGAAGCTTTCTTT. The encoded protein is CASSQGGTEAFF.

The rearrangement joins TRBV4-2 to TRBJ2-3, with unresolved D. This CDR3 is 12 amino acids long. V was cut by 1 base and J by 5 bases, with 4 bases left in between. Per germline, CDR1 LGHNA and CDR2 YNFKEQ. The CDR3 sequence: CASSQVQDTQYF. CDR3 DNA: TGTGCCAGCAGCCAAGTCCAAGATACGCAGTATTTT.

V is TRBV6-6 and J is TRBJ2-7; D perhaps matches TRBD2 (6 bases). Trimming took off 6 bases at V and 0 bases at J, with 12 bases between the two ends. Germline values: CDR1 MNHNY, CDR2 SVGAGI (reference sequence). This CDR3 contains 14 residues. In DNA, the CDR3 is TGTGCCAGCAGAACCGGGGGTACCTCCTACGAGCAGTACTTC. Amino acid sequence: CASRTGGTSYEQYF.